This TCR beta chain originates from a study of cytomegalovirus exposure and HLA in healthy donors. The primer mix had 60 Vbeta and 13 Jbeta primers. The assay was immunoSEQ multiplex PCR, and TCRdb's table has in-frame clones only and misses some. Among 130,000 or so clones, around two thirds were seen once, and the ten largest hold 2.4%. Per the germline V gene, CDR1 is MDHEN and CDR2 is SYDVKM. The ends lost 4 bases at V and 7 bases at J; junction bases unmatched: 8. The CDR3 loop spans 15 amino acids. This clone was detected a few times. The sequenced sample consisted of PBMCs. The receptor was isolated from a woman in her thirties or forties in good health and CMV-seronegative. This chain connects TRBV28 to TRBJ1-5; 9 positions match TRBD1. The CDR3 sequence is CASSSRDREGQPQHF. The CDR3 region has the DNA TGTGCCAGCAGTTCTCGGGACAGGGAGGGACAGCCCCAGCATTTT.